The present entry profiles one T cell receptor (beta chain) with its context. These data belong to a study of T-cell reconstitution after alpha-beta-depleted transplantation in children. Germline loops: CDR1 ENHRY, CDR2 SYGVKD. Trimming removed 2 bases at V and 6 bases at J, with 11 bases between. CDR3 length equals 14 residues. TCRbeta library preparation incorporated unique molecular identifiers. TCRdb fed the PCR reads into MiXCR, producing one record per CDR3 protein. Among roughly 200,000 distinct CDR3 sequences listed, more than 14% were seen once. The sequence was collected from a human donor who donated a stem cell graft to a child with acute lymphoblastic leukemia. The starting material was PBMCs from the stem cell graft donor, obtained from the stem cell graft. V gene TRBV10-3 combines with J gene TRBJ2-1; a weak D match, TRBD2 (6 bases). The CDR3 sequence is CAISERETSNEQFF. For the CDR3, the DNA is TGTGCCATCAGTGAGCGGGAGACCTCCAATGAGCAGTTCTTC.